This TCR beta chain was identified during a study of T cells in localized non-small cell lung cancer. General study findings and limits: In adjacent lung appeared a median 57 of the top 100 tumor clones.

Notes on this clone: Its antigen is not known. The sample has other DNA sequences that encode this CDR3 too.

The germline CDR1 and CDR2 sequences are SGDLS and YYNGEE. V was cut by 3 bases and J by 2 bases, with 8 bases left in between. This CDR3 is 13 amino acids long. Data came from immunoSEQ multiplex PCR; TCRdb stores just in-frame clones and leaves some out. The sample lists 45,000 to 60,000 clones; 86% were seen once. This TCR derives from a man aged 35 to 69 with stage II lung adenocarcinoma. The source was PBMCs, collected before any cancer treatment. The rearrangement uses TRBV9 and TRBJ1-1, with D possibly being TRBD1 (5 bases). For the CDR3, the DNA is TGTGCCAGCAGCGCGCAGGGAAACACTGAAGCTTTCTTT. This encodes CASSAQGNTEAFF.